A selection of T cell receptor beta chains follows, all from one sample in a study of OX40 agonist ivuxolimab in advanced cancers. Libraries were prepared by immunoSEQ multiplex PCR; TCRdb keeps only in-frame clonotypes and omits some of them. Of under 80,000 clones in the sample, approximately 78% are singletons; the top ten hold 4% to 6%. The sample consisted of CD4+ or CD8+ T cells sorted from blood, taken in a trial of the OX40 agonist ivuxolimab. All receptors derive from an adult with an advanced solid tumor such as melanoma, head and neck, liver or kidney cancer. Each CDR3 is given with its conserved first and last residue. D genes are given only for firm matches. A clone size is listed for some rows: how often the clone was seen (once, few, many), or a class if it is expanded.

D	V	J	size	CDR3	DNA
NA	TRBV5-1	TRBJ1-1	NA	CASSAQGTTEAFF	TGCGCCAGCAGCGCCCAGGGGACAACTGAAGCTTTCTTT
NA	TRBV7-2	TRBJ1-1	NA	CASSLMQMNTEAFF	TGTGCCAGCAGCTTAATGCAGATGAACACTGAAGCTTTCTTT
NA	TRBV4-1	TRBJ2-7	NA	CASSQDYEQYF	TGCGCCAGCAGCCAAGACTACGAGCAGTACTTC
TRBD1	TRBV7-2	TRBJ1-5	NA	CASSSTGGKEPQHF	TGTGCCAGCAGCTCTACAGGGGGCAAAGAGCCCCAGCATTTT
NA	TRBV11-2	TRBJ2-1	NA	CASSLEPGLQQFF	TGTGCCAGCAGCTTAGAACCGGGACTTCAGCAGTTCTTC
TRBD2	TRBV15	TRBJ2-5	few	CATQEGGRGETQYF	TGTGCCACTCAAGAGGGCGGGAGAGGAGAGACCCAGTACTTC
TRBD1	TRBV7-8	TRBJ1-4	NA	CASSPRDRAEKLFF	TGTGCCAGCAGCCCCCGGGACAGGGCTGAAAAACTGTTTTTT
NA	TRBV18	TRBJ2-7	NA	CASSPSRDEQYF	TGTGCCAGCTCACCAAGCCGGGACGAGCAGTACTTC
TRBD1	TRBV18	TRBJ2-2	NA	CASSPAGGRTGELFF	TGTGCCAGCTCACCGGCAGGGGGCCGCACCGGGGAGCTGTTTTTT
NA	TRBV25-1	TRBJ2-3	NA	CASSDQRSTDTQYF	TGTGCCAGCAGTGACCAGCGGAGCACAGATACGCAGTATTTT
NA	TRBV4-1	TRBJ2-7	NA	CASSQGISAGLSSYEQYF	TGCGCCAGCAGCCAAGGAATCAGCGCGGGCCTGAGCTCCTACGAGCAGTACTTC
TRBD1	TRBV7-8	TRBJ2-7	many	CASSLASTGAVNEQYF	TGTGCCAGCAGCTTAGCGTCAACAGGGGCAGTTAACGAGCAGTACTTC
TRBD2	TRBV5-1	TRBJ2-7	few	CASRLAGAYEQYF	TGCGCCAGCAGACTAGCGGGAGCCTACGAGCAGTACTTC
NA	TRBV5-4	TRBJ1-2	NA	CASSRRTEVNYGYTF	TGTGCCAGCAGCCGGAGAACGGAAGTTAACTATGGCTACACCTTC
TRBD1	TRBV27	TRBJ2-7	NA	CASSRGQGTREQYF	TGTGCCAGCAGTCGGGGACAGGGGACGCGCGAGCAGTACTTC
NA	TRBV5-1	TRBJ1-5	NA	CASSLVGNQPQHF	TGCGCCAGCAGTCTGGTTGGCAATCAGCCCCAGCATTTT
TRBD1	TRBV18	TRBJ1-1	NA	CASSPPRRGRGTEAFF	TGTGCCAGCTCACCACCTCGCAGGGGGCGCGGCACTGAAGCTTTCTTT
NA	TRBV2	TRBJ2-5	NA	CASSGHPGQTQYF	TGTGCCAGCAGTGGCCACCCCGGACAGACCCAGTACTTC
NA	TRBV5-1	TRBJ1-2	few	CASSLASPAGGYTF	TGCGCCAGCAGCTTGGCCAGTCCCGCGGGAGGCTACACCTTC
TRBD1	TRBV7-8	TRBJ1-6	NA	CASSAGQGINSPLHF	TGTGCCAGCAGCGCGGGACAGGGGATCAATTCACCCCTCCACTTT
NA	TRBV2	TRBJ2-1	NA	CASSSGHGEQFF	TGTGCCAGCAGTAGCGGCCACGGGGAGCAGTTCTTC
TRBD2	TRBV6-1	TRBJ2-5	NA	CASSAGGFFETQYF	TGTGCCAGCAGTGCGGGGGGGTTCTTCGAGACCCAGTACTTC
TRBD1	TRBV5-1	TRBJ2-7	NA	CASSLGGTGGNEQYF	TGCGCCAGCAGCCTAGGCGGGACAGGGGGTAACGAGCAGTACTTC
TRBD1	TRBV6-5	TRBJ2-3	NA	CASSSWTGPTDTQYF	TGTGCCAGCAGTTCCTGGACAGGCCCCACAGATACGCAGTATTTT
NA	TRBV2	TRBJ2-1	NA	CASSELWADNEQFF	TGTGCCAGCAGTGAACTTTGGGCCGACAATGAGCAGTTCTTC
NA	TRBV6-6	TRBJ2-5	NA	CASSYERETQYF	TGTGCCAGCAGTTACGAGAGAGAGACCCAGTACTTC
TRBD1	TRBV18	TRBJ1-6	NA	CASSVDRAYSPLHF	TGTGCCAGCTCAGTGGACAGGGCTTATTCACCCCTCCACTTT
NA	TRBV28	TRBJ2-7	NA	CASSFGGGSYEQYF	TGTGCCAGCAGTTTCGGGGGTGGCTCCTACGAGCAGTACTTC
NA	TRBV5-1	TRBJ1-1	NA	CASSKEVGAGTLAFF	TGCGCCAGCAGCAAGGAAGTGGGGGCCGGGACTCTGGCTTTCTTT
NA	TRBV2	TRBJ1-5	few	CASSPLNGNQPQHF	TGTGCCAGCAGTCCCCTGAACGGCAATCAGCCCCAGCATTTT
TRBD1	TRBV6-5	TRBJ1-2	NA	CASRTQGGGGGYTF	TGTGCCAGCAGGACCCAGGGGGGTGGAGGTGGCTACACCTTC
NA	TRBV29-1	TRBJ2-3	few	CSVDQGLADTQYF	TGCAGCGTTGATCAGGGTCTAGCAGATACGCAGTATTTT
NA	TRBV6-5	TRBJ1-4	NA	CASAFSRTNEKLFF	TGTGCCAGCGCGTTTTCCAGGACTAATGAAAAACTGTTTTTT